One TCR beta chain is described in this entry. Antigen unknown. The V and J ends lost 9 bases and 4 bases respectively, with 13 bases between them. The CDR3 totals 12 residues. Germline loops: CDR1 LNHDA, CDR2 SQIVND (reference sequence). Survey-level resolution applied to immunoSEQ assay v3.0. Method: immunoSEQ multiplex PCR; TCRdb's copy keeps in-frame clones and lacks some. Here the sample spans about 17,000 clones, 88% being singletons. This entry belongs to a study of long-term antiretroviral therapy in people with HIV. Findings and caveats of the study: Clonal expansions arising prior to ART prevailed in the repertoire at every time point. All blood samples came from the years 2004 to 2017, possibly under older ART regimens.

Source: unsorted PBMCs, taken 6.9 years after starting antiretroviral therapy. The TCR comes from a man between 45 and 60 years old with HIV. This rearrangement joins TRBV19 to TRBJ2-7; TRBD1 might be the D (5 bases). CDR3 in DNA: TGTGCCAGCCGCTCTGGGGCATACGAGCAGTACTTC. This gives the protein CASRSGAYEQYF.